This T cell receptor beta chain was profiled in a study of tumor-infiltrating lymphocytes in localized non-small cell lung cancer. This clone was found a few times. The repertoire was sequenced with immunoSEQ multiplex PCR; TCRdb's copy has only in-frame clones and lacks some. The sample lists roughly 12,000 clones; around three fifths were seen once. The CDR3 is 15 residues long. The chain links TRBV21-1 to TRBJ2-7. TRBV21-1 is shown as a pseudogene. The TCR sequence derives from a human donor with non-small cell lung cancer. The source material was lung tumor tissue. This CDR3 is CASSKLKRGPYEQYF. The CDR3 coding sequence is TGTGCCAGCAGCAAACTAAAACGGGGGCCGTACGAGCAGTACTTC.